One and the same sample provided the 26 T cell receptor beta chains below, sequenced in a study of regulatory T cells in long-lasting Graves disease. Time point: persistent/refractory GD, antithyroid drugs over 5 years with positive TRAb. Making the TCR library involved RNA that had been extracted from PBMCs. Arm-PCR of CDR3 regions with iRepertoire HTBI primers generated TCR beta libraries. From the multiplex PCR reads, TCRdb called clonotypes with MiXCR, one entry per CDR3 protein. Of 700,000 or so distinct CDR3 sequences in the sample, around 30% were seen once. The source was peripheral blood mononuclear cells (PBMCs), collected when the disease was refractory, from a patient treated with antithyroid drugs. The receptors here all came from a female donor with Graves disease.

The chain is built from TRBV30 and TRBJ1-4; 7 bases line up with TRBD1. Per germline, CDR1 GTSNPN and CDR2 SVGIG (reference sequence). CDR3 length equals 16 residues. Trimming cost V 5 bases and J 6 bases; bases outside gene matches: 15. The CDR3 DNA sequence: TGTGCCTGGGACCCAGGACAGGTCGAGAGGGATGAAAAACTGTTTTTT. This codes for CAWDPGQVERDEKLFF.

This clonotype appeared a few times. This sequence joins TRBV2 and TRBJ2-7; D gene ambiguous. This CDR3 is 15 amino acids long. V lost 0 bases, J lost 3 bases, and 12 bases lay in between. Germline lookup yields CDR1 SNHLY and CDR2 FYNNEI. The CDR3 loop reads CASSEAGQRSYEQYF. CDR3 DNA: TGTGCCAGCAGTGAAGCGGGCCAGCGCAGCTACGAGCAGTACTTC.

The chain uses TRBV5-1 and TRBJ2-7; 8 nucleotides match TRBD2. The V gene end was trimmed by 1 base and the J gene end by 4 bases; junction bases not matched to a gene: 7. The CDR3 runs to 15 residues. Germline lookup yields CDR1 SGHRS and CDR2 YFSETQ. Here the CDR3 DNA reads TGCGCCAGCAGCTTGACAGCGGGAGACCTTTACGAGCAGTACTTC. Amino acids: CASSLTAGDLYEQYF.

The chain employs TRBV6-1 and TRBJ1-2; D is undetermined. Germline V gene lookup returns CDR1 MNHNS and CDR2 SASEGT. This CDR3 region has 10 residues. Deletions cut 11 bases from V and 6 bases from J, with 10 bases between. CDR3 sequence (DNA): TGTGCCTGCTGGACCGATGGCTACACCTTC. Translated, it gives CACWTDGYTF.

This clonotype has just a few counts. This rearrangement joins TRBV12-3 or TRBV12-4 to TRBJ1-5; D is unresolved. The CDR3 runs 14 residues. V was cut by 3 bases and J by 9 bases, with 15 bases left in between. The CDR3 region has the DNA TGTGCCAGCAGTTTTCGGGTGAGCCTAGGGCCCCAGCATTTT. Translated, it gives CASSFRVSLGPQHF.

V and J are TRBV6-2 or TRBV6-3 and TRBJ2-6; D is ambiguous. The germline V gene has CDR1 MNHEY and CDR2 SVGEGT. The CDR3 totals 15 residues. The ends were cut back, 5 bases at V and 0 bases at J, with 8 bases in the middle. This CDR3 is CASSDLGSGANVLTF. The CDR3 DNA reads TGTGCCAGCAGTGATTTAGGCTCTGGGGCCAACGTCCTGACTTTC.

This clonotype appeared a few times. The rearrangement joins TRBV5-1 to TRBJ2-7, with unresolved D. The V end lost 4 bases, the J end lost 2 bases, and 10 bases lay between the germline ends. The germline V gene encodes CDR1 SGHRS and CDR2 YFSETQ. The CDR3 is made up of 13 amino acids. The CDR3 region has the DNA TGCGCCAGCAGCAATACAAGACCCTACGAGCAGTACTTC. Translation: CASSNTRPYEQYF.

CDR3 residues: CASSFKGVNYGYTF. CDR3 in DNA: TGTGCCAGCAGTTTTAAGGGGGTTAACTATGGCTACACCTTC. The chain combines TRBV12-3 or TRBV12-4 with TRBJ1-2; weak D call: TRBD1 (6 bases). The V and J ends lost 3 bases and 1 base respectively, with 9 bases between them. The CDR3 is made up of 14 amino acids.

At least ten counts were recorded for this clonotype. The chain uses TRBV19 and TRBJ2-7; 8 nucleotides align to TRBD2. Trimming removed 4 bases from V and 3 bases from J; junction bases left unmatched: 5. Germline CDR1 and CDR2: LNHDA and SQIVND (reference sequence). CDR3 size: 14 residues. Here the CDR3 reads CASSTSGTSYEQYF. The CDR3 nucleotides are TGTGCCAGTAGTACCTCCGGGACTAGCTACGAGCAGTACTTC.

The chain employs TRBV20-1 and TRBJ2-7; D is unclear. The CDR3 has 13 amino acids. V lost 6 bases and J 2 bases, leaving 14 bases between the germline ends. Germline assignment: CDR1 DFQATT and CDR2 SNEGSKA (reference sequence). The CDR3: CSAFTGQTYEQYF. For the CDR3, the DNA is TGCAGTGCGTTCACCGGGCAGACCTACGAGCAGTACTTC.

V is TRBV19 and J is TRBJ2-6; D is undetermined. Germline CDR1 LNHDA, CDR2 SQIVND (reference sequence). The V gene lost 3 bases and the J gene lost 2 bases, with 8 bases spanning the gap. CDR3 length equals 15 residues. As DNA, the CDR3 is TGTGCCAGTAGTATCGCTGGCCCTGGGGCCAACGTCCTGACTTTC. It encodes CASSIAGPGANVLTF.

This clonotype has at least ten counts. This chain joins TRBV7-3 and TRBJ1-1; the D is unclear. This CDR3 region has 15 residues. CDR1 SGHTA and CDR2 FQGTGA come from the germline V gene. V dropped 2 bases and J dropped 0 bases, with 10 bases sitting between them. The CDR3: CASSLDAVLNTEAFF. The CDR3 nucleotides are TGTGCCAGCAGCTTAGACGCAGTCCTGAACACTGAAGCTTTCTTT.

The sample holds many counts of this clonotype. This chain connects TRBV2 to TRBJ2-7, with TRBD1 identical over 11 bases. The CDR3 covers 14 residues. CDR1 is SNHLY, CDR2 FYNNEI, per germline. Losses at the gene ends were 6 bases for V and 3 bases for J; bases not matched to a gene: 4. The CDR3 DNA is TGTGCCAGCAGGACCGGGACAGGGGGCTACGAGCAGTACTTC. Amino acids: CASRTGTGGYEQYF.

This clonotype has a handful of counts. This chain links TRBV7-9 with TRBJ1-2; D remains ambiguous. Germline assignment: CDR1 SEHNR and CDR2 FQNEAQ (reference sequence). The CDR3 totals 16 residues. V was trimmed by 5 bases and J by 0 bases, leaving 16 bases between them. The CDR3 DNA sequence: TGTGCCAGCAGCCTAGTATCCGGGCCCGCTAACTATGGCTACACCTTC. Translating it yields CASSLVSGPANYGYTF.

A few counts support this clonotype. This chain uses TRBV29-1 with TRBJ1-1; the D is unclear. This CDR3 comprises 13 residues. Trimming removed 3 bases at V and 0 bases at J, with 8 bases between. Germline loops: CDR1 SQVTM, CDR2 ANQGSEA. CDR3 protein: CSVEFFMNTEAFF. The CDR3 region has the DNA TGCAGCGTTGAGTTCTTCATGAACACTGAAGCTTTCTTT.

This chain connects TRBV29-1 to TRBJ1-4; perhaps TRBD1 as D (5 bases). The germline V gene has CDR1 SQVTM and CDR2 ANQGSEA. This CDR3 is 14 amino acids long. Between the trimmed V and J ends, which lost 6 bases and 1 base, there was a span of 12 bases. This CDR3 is CSVLGVLTNEKLFF. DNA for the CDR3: TGCAGCGTCCTAGGGGTCCTAACTAATGAAAAACTGTTTTTT.

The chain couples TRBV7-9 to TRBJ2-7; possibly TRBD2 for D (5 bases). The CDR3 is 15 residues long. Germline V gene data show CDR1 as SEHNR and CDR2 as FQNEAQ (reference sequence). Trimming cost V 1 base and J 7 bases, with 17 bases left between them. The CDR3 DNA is TGTGCCAGCAGCTTAGTTCGGGAATCCGTTGGGGAGCAGTACTTC. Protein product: CASSLVRESVGEQYF.

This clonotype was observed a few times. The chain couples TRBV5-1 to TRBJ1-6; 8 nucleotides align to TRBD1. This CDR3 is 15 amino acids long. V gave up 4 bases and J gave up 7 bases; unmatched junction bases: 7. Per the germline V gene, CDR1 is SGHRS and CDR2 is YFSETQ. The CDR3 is CASSPRTGFNSPLHF. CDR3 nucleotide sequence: TGCGCCAGCAGCCCCCGGACAGGGTTCAATTCACCCCTCCACTTT.

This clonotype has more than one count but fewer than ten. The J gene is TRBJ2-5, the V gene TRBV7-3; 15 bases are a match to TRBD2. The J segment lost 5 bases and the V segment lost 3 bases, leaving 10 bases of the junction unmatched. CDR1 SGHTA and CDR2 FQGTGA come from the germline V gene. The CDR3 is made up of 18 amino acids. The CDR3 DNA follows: TGTGCCAGCAGCTTTTACGGACTAGCGGGAGGGCCGGGGGAGACCCAGTACTTC. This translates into CASSFYGLAGGPGETQYF.

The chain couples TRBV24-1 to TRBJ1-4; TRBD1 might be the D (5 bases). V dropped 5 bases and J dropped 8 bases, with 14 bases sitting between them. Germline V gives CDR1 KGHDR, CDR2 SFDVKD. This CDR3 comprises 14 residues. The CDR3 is CATSGAGGEEKLFF. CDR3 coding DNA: TGTGCCACCAGTGGGGCCGGGGGAGAAGAAAAACTGTTTTTT.

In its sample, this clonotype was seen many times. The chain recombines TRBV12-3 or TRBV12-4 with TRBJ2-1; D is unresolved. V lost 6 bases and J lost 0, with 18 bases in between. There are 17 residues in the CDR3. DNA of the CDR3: TGTGCCAGCAGCTACCCCCCGTGGCGACGCTCCTACAATGAGCAGTTCTTC. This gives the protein CASSYPPWRRSYNEQFF.

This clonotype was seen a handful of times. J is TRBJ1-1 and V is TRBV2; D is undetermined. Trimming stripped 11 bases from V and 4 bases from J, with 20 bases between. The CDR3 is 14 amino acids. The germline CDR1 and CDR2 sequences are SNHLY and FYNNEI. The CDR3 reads CASGKGRWGTEAFF. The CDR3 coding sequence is TGTGCCTCGGGGAAGGGTCGGTGGGGCACTGAAGCTTTCTTT.

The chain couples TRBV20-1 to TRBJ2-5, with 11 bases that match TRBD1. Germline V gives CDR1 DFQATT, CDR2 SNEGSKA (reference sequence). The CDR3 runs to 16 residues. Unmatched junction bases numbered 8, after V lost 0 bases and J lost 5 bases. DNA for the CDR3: TGCAGTGCTAGAGATAGGGACAGGGGGTATGGGGAGACCCAGTACTTC. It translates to CSARDRDRGYGETQYF.

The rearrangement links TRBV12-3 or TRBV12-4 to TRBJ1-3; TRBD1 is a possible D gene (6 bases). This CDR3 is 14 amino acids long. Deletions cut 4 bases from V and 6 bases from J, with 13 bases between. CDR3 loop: CASSSNRVANTIYF. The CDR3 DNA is TGTGCCAGCAGTTCGAACAGGGTGGCAAACACCATATATTTT.

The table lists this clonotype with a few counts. CDR3 amino acids: CSIKIPSTNTEAFF. DNA of the CDR3: TGCAGTATCAAGATCCCCAGCACTAACACTGAAGCTTTCTTT. The chain has TRBV20-1 and TRBJ1-1, with D uncertain. The germline V gene encodes CDR1 DFQATT and CDR2 SNEGSKA (reference sequence). This CDR3 has 14 residues. Trimming left V 8 bases short and J 2 bases short, with 18 bases between.

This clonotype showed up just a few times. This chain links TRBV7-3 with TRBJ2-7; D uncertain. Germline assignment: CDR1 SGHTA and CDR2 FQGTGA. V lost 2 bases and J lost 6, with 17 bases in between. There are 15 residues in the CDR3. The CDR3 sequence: CASSLGLGPSFEQYF. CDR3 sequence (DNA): TGTGCCAGCAGCTTAGGATTGGGCCCCTCGTTCGAGCAGTACTTC.